This T cell receptor (beta chain) was sequenced during a study of CD8+ T cells in alopecia areata. Study-level findings and limits: Whether baseline CD8+ expansion is linked to response remains uncertain, given a single nonresponder. Persistence of many expanded lesional clones was seen in scalp and blood during tofacitinib. Higher clonality than in normal scalp was seen in lesional scalp, especially alopecia totalis/universalis.

V dropped 7 bases and J dropped 3 bases, with 15 bases sitting between them. Germline CDR1 and CDR2: MNHEY and SVGAGI. CDR3 size: 14 residues. Described treatment: oral pan-JAK inhibitor, 5-10 mg twice daily. In regard to this clone: The antigen remains unidentified.

The authors extracted RNA and reverse transcribed it into cDNA as the sequencing template. The assay was immunoSEQ multiplex PCR, and TCRdb's table has in-frame clones only and misses some. The data show under 200,000 clones, approximately 62% seen once. This sequence originates from a human donor with alopecia areata. The material sequenced was CD4+ T cells sorted from blood, taken at week 24, from a patient treated with tofacitinib. The chain links TRBV6-5 to TRBJ2-5, with D perhaps being TRBD1 or TRBD2 (6 bases each). The CDR3 DNA reads TGTGCCAGCACCCCGTGGGGGGCAGAAGAGACCCAGTACTTC. Its translation is CASTPWGAEETQYF.